The clone carrying this T cell receptor (beta chain) was counted only a few times. Its antigen is not known. Treatment in this sample: approximately 9-day PBMC culture with coronavirus spike peptide pools or control peptides (ViraFEST assay). ViraFEST relied on peptide pools to expand antigen-specific T cells; the TCRs were sequenced afterward. Oncomine TCR Beta short-read sequencing was applied to DNA from cultured CD4+ T cells. TCRdb re-called the PCR reads through MiXCR, storing one row per CDR3 protein. This table holds 7,000 to 9,000 distinct CDR3 sequences, 45% to 60% found once. This CDR3 region has 14 residues. Germline V gives CDR1 MNHNS, CDR2 SASEGT. V was cut by 3 bases and J by 2 bases, with 8 bases left in between. This sample was included in a study of vaccination and CD4 T cells after COVID-19. Study-level background: All convalescent patients were nasal swab PCR positive for SARS-CoV-2; nine had mild and one severe disease. Two of the convalescents were Hispanic, and the group consisted of six males and four females. Study-level points and caveats: Spike mono-reactive status applied to 304 of 307 vaccine-specific clones in convalescent patients.

This chain joins TRBV6-1 and TRBJ1-5; D perhaps matches TRBD1 (6 bases). Input material: CD4+ T cells from blood, cultured in vitro. This receptor was taken from a human donor who had recovered from COVID-19. The CDR3 DNA follows: TGTGCCAGCAGTGACAGGGGTGGCAATCAGCCCCAGCATTTT. This gives the protein CASSDRGGNQPQHF.